The source of this TCR beta chain is a study of PD-1 blockade in classical Hodgkin lymphoma. Each patient experienced a relapse that followed autologous stem cell transplantation, and brentuximab vedotin exposure varied. A remark on this clone: Its specificity is unknown.

General study points: Reported findings placed baseline TCR diversity lower in newly diagnosed patients (compared with healthy donors). A significant rise in TCR diversity by C4D1 was seen for CD4+ but not CD8+ cells. Exclusion removed patients who began nivolumab under 1 year after ASCT.

Produced via immunoSEQ multiplex PCR; TCRdb's table is partial and in-frame only. Of tens of thousands of clones listed, over 65% are singletons. CDR1 MDHEN and CDR2 SYDVKM come from the germline V gene. The V end lost 1 base, the J end lost 3 bases, and 7 bases lay between the germline ends. The CDR3 has 13 amino acids. The input for sequencing was peripheral blood mononuclear cells (PBMCs), taken at baseline. This chain joins TRBV28 and TRBJ2-7, with unresolved D. This receptor was obtained from a human donor with classical Hodgkin lymphoma. The CDR3 protein is CASSLSSLYEQYF. For the CDR3, the DNA is TGTGCCAGCAGTTTATCGTCCCTCTACGAGCAGTACTTC.